What follows are 24 T cell receptor beta chains derived from one specimen sequenced in a study of cytomegalovirus exposure and HLA in healthy donors. Method: immunoSEQ multiplex PCR; TCRdb's copy keeps in-frame clones and lacks some. The sample contains 140,000 or so clones, 85% to 90% of which appear only once. The material sequenced was PBMCs. The source is a woman younger than 45 in good health and CMV-seropositive.

The V call is TRBV6-1, the J call TRBJ1-5; maybe TRBD1 (6 bases). CDR3 length: 14 amino acids. Germline V gene lookup returns CDR1 MNHNS and CDR2 SASEGT. Trimming stripped 5 bases from V and 6 bases from J, with 14 bases between. CDR3 residues: CASSMDRVGQPQHF. In DNA form, the CDR3 reads TGTGCCAGCAGTATGGACAGAGTAGGTCAGCCCCAGCATTTT.

The V and J genes are TRBV7-9 and TRBJ2-5, with D maybe TRBD1 (5 bases). CDR1 is SEHNR and CDR2 is FQNEAQ in the germline V gene (reference sequence). The CDR3 is 14 residues long. The V gene lost 6 bases and the J gene lost 2 bases, with 13 bases spanning the gap. CDR3 protein: CASSPPDSQETQYF. CDR3 coding DNA: TGTGCCAGCAGTCCACCCGACAGTCAAGAGACCCAGTACTTC.

V is TRBV6-1 and J is TRBJ2-3, with D possibly being TRBD1 (5 bases). Trimming shortened V by 1 base and J by 2 bases, and 13 bases separated the two germline ends. This CDR3 has 16 amino acids. Looked up from germline, CDR1 is MNHNS and CDR2 is SASEGT. The CDR3 loop reads CASSEVWGRATDTQYF. The CDR3 DNA reads TGTGCCAGCAGTGAAGTGTGGGGCCGAGCCACAGATACGCAGTATTTT.

The chain joins TRBV4-1 to TRBJ2-5, with 12 bases fitting TRBD2. CDR1 and CDR2 (germline): MGHRA, YSYEKL. The CDR3 is made up of 16 amino acids. V shed 4 bases, J shed 1 base, and the junction held 4 bases outside the gene matches. In nucleotides, the CDR3 is TGCGCCAGCAGCCTACGGACTAGCGGGGCCCAAGAGACCCAGTACTTC. Translating it yields CASSLRTSGAQETQYF.

The chain couples TRBV6-1 to TRBJ1-5, with D possibly TRBD1 on 6 matching bases. Germline CDR1 reads MNHNS; CDR2 reads SASEGT. Trimming cost V 6 bases and J 4 bases, with 13 bases left between them. The CDR3 has 14 amino acids. CDR3 sequence reads: CASRRGGENQPQHF. In nucleotides, the CDR3 is TGTGCCAGCAGGAGGGGGGGGGAAAATCAGCCCCAGCATTTT.

J is TRBJ1-1 and V is TRBV5-1; 10 nucleotides align to TRBD1. The CDR3 contains 15 residues. V lost 4 bases and J lost 4; bases outside the gene matches: 7. Per the germline V gene, CDR1 is SGHRS and CDR2 is YFSETQ. The CDR3 loop is CASSPRQGAVTEAFF. CDR3 DNA: TGCGCCAGCAGCCCGAGACAGGGGGCTGTCACTGAAGCTTTCTTT.

The table lists this clone with a count of one. The CDR3, as DNA: TGTGCCAGCCGAAGGGGAGGTGAACGCAATGAGCAGTTCTTC. It is translated as CASRRGGERNEQFF. The gene calls are TRBV6-6 and TRBJ2-1; weak D call: TRBD2 (6 bases). Deletions cut 8 bases from V and 6 bases from J, with 17 bases between. The CDR3 is made up of 14 amino acids. Germline lookup yields CDR1 MNHNY and CDR2 SVGAGI (reference sequence).

The rearrangement uses TRBV2 and TRBJ2-3; TRBD2 matches at 11 bases. Germline trimming cut 6 bases from V and 2 bases from J; bases unmatched to any gene: 10. CDR1 is SNHLY and CDR2 is FYNNEI in the germline V gene. The CDR3 is 17 residues long. The CDR3 sequence: CASRGLGLAVLTDTQYF. The CDR3 coding sequence is TGTGCCAGCAGGGGCTTGGGACTAGCGGTCCTCACAGATACGCAGTATTTT.

There are a few counts of this clone. The chain has TRBV18 and TRBJ1-2; 9 nucleotides line up with TRBD1. Trimming removed 2 bases from V and 8 bases from J; junction bases left unmatched: 9. Germline V gene data show CDR1 as KGHSH and CDR2 as LQKENI. This CDR3 region has 15 residues. CDR3 in amino acids: CASSPGGQGIEGYTF. The CDR3 nucleotides are TGTGCCAGCTCACCAGGGGGACAGGGAATTGAAGGCTACACCTTC. Full variable domain (rest looked up from reference TRBV18 and TRBJ1-2): NAGVMQNPRHLVRRRGQEARLRCSPMKGHSHVYWYRQLPEEGLKFMVYLQKENIIDESGMPKERFSAEFPKEGPSILRIQQVVRGDSAAYFCASSPGGQGIEGYTFGSGTRLTVV.

The gene calls are TRBV29-1 and TRBJ1-3; no reliable D call. Deletions cut 3 bases from V and 1 base from J, with 7 bases between. The length of the CDR3 is 13 residues. Looked up from germline, CDR1 is SQVTM and CDR2 is ANQGSEA. The CDR3 sequence is CSVDLGSGNTIYF. The CDR3 region has the DNA TGCAGCGTTGATCTCGGTTCTGGAAACACCATATATTTT.

The chain has TRBV6-5 and TRBJ2-7, with 9 bases that match TRBD1. Unmatched junction bases numbered 3, after V lost 2 bases and J lost 4 bases. Germline V CDR1 and CDR2: MNHEY, SVGAGI. The length of the CDR3 is 14 residues. CDR3 sequence reads: CASSYGTGKYEQYF. The CDR3 DNA is TGTGCCAGCAGTTACGGGACAGGGAAATACGAGCAGTACTTC.

The rearrangement uses TRBV6-5 and TRBJ2-5, with TRBD1 identical over 8 bases. Germline CDR1 reads MNHEY; CDR2 reads SVGAGI. The V gene end was trimmed by 0 bases and the J gene end by 4 bases; junction bases not matched to a gene: 4. CDR3 length: 15 amino acids. The chain's CDR3 is CASSYSRRGRETQYF. For the CDR3, the DNA is TGTGCCAGCAGTTACTCGCGCAGGGGGCGAGAGACCCAGTACTTC.

The chain links TRBV28 to TRBJ2-7, with TRBD1 matching over 10 bases. The ends lost 4 bases at V and 3 bases at J; junction bases unmatched: 6. CDR1 MDHEN and CDR2 SYDVKM come from the germline V gene. The length of the CDR3 is 15 residues. The CDR3 reads CASSSPGQGIYEQYF. The CDR3 DNA reads as TGTGCCAGCAGTTCGCCGGGACAGGGGATCTACGAGCAGTACTTC. The full variable domain, completed using reference TRBV28 and TRBJ2-7, is DVKVTQSSRYLVKRTGEKVFLECVQDMDHENMFWYRQDPGLGLRLIYFSYDVKMKEKGDIPEGYSVSREKKERFSLILESASTNQTSMYLCASSSPGQGIYEQYFGPGTRLTVT.

V usage is TRBV13 and J usage is TRBJ2-7, with D perhaps matching TRBD2 (6 bases). Trimming cost V 9 bases and J 3 bases, with 15 bases left between them. From germline, CDR1 is PRHDT and CDR2 FYEKMQ (reference sequence). This CDR3 contains 13 residues. This chain's CDR3 is CASFPRRDYEQYF. DNA of the CDR3: TGTGCCAGTTTCCCGCGGAGGGACTACGAGCAGTACTTC.

The gene calls are TRBV6-1 and TRBJ1-1; 7 bases align to TRBD1. Germline-derived CDR1 and CDR2 are MNHNS and SASEGT. The CDR3 totals 13 residues. The V gene end was trimmed by 3 bases and the J gene end by 4 bases; junction bases not matched to a gene: 2. The CDR3 sequence is CASSDNRGTEAFF. As DNA, the CDR3 is TGTGCCAGCAGTGATAACAGGGGCACTGAAGCTTTCTTT.

V gene TRBV28 combines with J gene TRBJ1-2; D might be TRBD1 (6 bases). CDR3 size: 14 residues. Trimming stripped 4 bases from V and 7 bases from J, with 16 bases between. Germline-derived CDR1 and CDR2 are MDHEN and SYDVKM. As DNA, the CDR3 is TGTGCCAGCAGTTCTCACCAGGGGATGCTTGGCTACACCTTC. This gives the protein CASSSHQGMLGYTF.

The rearrangement uses TRBV4-2 and TRBJ2-7; possibly TRBD1 for D (6 bases). The V gene's germline CDR1 is LGHNA and CDR2 YNFKEQ. The CDR3 totals 14 residues. V gave up 3 bases and J gave up 2 bases, with 11 bases separating them. For the CDR3, the DNA is TGTGCCAGCAGCCACACGGACAGAGCCTACGAGCAGTACTTC. It translates to CASSHTDRAYEQYF.

The V and J genes are TRBV11-2 and TRBJ2-5; possibly TRBD2 for D (5 bases). V gave up 5 bases and J gave up 0 bases, with 10 bases separating them. This CDR3 region has 14 residues. The germline V gene has CDR1 SGHAT and CDR2 FQNNGV. CDR3 in DNA: TGTGCCAGCAGCGCGGGCGGGTACCAAGAGACCCAGTACTTC. It is translated as CASSAGGYQETQYF.

The chain uses TRBV27 and TRBJ2-7; tentatively, D is TRBD1 (5 bases). The CDR3 has 13 residues. V lost 3 bases, J lost 2 bases, and 8 bases lay in between. Germline V gene lookup returns CDR1 MNHEY and CDR2 SMNVEV (reference sequence). The CDR3, as DNA: TGTGCCAGCAGTTTGGGGCAGCCCTACGAGCAGTACTTC. It encodes CASSLGQPYEQYF.

The V gene is TRBV6-1, the J gene TRBJ2-1, with 8 bases aligning to TRBD2. The V segment lost 3 bases and the J segment 4 bases; nucleotides outside the gene matches: 5. Germline CDR1 and CDR2: MNHNS and SASEGT. The CDR3 length is 15 residues. For the CDR3, the DNA is TGTGCCAGCAGTGAGTACACTAGCGGATACAATGAGCAGTTCTTC. This encodes CASSEYTSGYNEQFF.

The chain links TRBV5-1 to TRBJ1-5, with TRBD1 matching over 12 bases. Per germline, CDR1 SGHRS and CDR2 YFSETQ. The CDR3 consists of 18 residues. The J segment lost 2 bases and the V segment lost 2 bases, leaving 8 bases of the junction unmatched. The CDR3 coding sequence is TGCGCCAGCAGCTTACCGGGACAGGGGGCGCGGGGCAATCAGCCCCAGCATTTT. Its translation: CASSLPGQGARGNQPQHF.

V gene TRBV19 combines with J gene TRBJ1-2, with 9 bases fitting TRBD1. The CDR3 has 15 amino acids. The germline gives CDR1 LNHDA, CDR2 SQIVND (reference sequence). J lost 8 bases, V lost 4 bases, and 11 bases had no gene match. For the CDR3, the DNA is TGTGCCAGTAGTAACTCCGGGACAGGGATCCGAGGCTACACCTTC. It encodes CASSNSGTGIRGYTF.

The V call is TRBV2, the J call TRBJ2-5; 12 bases line up with TRBD2. The CDR3 has 14 amino acids. The V segment lost 7 bases and the J segment 7 bases; nucleotides outside the gene matches: 7. CDR1 SNHLY and CDR2 FYNNEI come from the germline V gene. As DNA, the CDR3 is TGTGCCAGCACTCCTAGCGGGGGGGCGGGGACCCAGTACTTC. Amino acid sequence: CASTPSGGAGTQYF.

The rearrangement joins TRBV15 to TRBJ1-2, with D uncertain. This CDR3 has 13 residues. V was cut by 6 bases and J by 8 bases, with 16 bases left in between. Per the germline V gene, CDR1 is LNHNV and CDR2 is YYDKDF (reference sequence). The CDR3 reads CATSPSDFGGYTF. As DNA, the CDR3 is TGTGCCACCAGTCCCAGTGACTTCGGGGGCTACACCTTC.